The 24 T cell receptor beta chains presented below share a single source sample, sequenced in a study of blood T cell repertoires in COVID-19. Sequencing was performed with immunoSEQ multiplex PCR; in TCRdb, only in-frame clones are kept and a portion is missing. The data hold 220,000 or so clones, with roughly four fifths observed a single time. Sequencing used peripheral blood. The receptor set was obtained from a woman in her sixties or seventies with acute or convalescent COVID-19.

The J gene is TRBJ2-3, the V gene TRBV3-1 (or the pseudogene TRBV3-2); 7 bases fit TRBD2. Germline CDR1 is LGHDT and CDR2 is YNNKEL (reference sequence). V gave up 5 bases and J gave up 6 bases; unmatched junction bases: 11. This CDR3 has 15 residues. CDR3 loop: CASSWGGGLVDTQYF. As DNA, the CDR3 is TGTGCCAGCAGCTGGGGCGGGGGTTTGGTCGATACGCAGTATTTT.

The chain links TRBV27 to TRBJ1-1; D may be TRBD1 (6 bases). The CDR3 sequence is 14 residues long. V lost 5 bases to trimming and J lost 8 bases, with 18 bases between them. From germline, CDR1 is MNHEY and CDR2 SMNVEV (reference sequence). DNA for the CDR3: TGTGCCAGCAGTCCGCACAGGGAGTCGGGGGAAGCTTTCTTT. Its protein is CASSPHRESGEAFF.

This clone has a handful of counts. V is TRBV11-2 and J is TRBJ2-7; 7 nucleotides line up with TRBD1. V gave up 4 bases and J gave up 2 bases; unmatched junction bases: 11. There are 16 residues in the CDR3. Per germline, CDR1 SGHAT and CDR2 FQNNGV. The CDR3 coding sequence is TGTGCCAGCAGCTCTCCACACAGGGGTCTCCCCTACGAGCAGTACTTC. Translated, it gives CASSSPHRGLPYEQYF.

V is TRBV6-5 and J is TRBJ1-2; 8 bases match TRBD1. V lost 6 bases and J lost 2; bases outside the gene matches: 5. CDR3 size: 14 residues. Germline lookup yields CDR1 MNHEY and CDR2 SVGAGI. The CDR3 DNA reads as TGTGCCAGCAGGGATCGGACAGGGAACTATGGCTACACCTTC. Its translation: CASRDRTGNYGYTF.

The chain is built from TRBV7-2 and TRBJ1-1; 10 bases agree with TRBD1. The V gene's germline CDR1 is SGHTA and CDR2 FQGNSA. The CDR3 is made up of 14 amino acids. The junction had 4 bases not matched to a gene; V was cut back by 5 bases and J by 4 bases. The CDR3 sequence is CASSLGQGRTEAFF. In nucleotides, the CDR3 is TGTGCCAGCAGCCTGGGACAGGGGCGCACTGAAGCTTTCTTT.

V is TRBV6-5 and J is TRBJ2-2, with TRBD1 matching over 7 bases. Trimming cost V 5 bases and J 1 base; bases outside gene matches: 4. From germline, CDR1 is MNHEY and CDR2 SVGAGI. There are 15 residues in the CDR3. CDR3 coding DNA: TGTGCCAGCAGTCGGTGGACAGGGAACACCGGGGAGCTGTTTTTT. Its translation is CASSRWTGNTGELFF.

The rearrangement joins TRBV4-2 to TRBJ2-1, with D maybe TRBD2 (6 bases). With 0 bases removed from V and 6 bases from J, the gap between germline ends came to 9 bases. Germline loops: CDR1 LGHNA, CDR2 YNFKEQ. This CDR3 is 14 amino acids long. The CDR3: CASSQDRGFNEQFF. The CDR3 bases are TGTGCCAGCAGCCAAGACCGGGGGTTCAATGAGCAGTTCTTC.

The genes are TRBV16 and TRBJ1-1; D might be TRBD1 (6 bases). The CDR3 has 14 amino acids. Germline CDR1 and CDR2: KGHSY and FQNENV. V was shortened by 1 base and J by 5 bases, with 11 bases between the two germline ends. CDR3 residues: CASSQLQGGTEAFF. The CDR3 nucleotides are TGTGCCAGCAGCCAATTACAGGGTGGGACTGAAGCTTTCTTT.

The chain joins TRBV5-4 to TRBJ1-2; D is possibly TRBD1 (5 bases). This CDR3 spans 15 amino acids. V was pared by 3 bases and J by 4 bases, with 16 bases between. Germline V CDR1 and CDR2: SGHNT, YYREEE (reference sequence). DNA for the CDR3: TGTGCCAGCAGCTCAATACTGAAGGGGCCCTATGGCTACACCTTC. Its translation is CASSSILKGPYGYTF.

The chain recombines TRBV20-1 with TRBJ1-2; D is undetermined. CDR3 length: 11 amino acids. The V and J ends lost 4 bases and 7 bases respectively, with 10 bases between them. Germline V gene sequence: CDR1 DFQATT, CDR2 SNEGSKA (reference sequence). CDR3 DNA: TGCAGTGCTACACTACTTGGTGGCTACACCTTC. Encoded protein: CSATLLGGYTF.

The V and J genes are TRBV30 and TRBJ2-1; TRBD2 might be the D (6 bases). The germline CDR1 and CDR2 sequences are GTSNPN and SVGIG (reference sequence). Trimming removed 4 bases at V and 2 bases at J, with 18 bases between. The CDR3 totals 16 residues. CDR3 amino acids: CAWNLRGSGTYNEQFF. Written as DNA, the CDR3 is TGTGCCTGGAACCTGCGGGGCAGCGGCACCTACAATGAGCAGTTCTTC.

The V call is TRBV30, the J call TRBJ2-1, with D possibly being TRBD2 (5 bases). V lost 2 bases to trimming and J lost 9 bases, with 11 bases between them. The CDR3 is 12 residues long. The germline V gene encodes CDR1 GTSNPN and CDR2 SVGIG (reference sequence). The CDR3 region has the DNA TGTGCCTGGAGTCAAAGCGGTCCTGAGCAGTTCTTC. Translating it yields CAWSQSGPEQFF.

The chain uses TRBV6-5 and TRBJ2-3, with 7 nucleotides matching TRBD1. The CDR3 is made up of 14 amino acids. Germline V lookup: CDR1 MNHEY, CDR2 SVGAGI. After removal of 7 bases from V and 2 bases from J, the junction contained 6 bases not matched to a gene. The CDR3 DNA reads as TGTGCCAGCAAAAGGGGGCTGGTCACAGATACGCAGTATTTT. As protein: CASKRGLVTDTQYF.

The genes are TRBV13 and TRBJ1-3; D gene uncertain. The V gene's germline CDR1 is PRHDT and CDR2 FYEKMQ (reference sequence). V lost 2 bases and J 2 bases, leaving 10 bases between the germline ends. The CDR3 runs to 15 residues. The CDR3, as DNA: TGTGCCAGCAGCTTATCCGGAGGCCCTGGAAACACCATATATTTT. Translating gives CASSLSGGPGNTIYF.

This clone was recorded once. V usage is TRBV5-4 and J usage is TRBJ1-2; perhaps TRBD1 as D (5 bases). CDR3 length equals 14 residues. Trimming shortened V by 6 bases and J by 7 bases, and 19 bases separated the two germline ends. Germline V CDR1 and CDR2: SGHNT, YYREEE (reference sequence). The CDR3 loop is CASTLGREVGGYTF. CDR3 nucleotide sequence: TGTGCCAGCACCCTGGGGCGGGAGGTCGGTGGCTACACCTTC.

The CDR3 sequence: CASSVGVTGQGATGANYGYTF. DNA for the CDR3: TGTGCCAGCAGCGTTGGGGTAACGGGACAGGGGGCTACCGGAGCTAACTATGGCTACACCTTC. The chain couples TRBV9 to TRBJ1-2; TRBD1 agrees at 12 bases. Unmatched junction bases numbered 17, after V lost 2 bases and J lost 0 bases. This CDR3 contains 21 residues. Germline CDR1 reads SGDLS; CDR2 reads YYNGEE.

CDR3 coding DNA: TGTGCCAGCACGTCAGGGGGGCTGCCCACTAACTATGGCTACACCTTC. As protein: CASTSGGLPTNYGYTF. The chain recombines TRBV28 with TRBJ1-2, with TRBD1 matching 7 bases. The germline V gene encodes CDR1 MDHEN and CDR2 SYDVKM. The V and J ends lost 7 bases and 0 bases, in that order; junction bases with no gene match: 11. The CDR3 length is 16 residues.

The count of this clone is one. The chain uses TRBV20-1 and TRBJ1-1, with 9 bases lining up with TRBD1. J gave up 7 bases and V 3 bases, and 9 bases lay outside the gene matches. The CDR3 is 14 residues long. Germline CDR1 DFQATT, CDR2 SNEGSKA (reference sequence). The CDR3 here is CSASTTGGGVEAFF. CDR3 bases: TGCAGTGCTAGTACGACAGGGGGAGGTGTTGAAGCTTTCTTT.

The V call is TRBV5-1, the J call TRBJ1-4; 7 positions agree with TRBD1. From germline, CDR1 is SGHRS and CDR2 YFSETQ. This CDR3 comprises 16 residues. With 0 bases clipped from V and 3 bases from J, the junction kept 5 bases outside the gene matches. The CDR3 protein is CASSLEGASANEKLFF. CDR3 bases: TGCGCCAGCAGCTTGGAGGGGGCATCGGCTAATGAAAAACTGTTTTTT.

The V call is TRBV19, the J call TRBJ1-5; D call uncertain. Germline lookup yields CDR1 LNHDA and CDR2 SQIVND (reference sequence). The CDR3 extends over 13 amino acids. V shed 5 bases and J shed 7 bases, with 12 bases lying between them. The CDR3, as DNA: TGTGCCAGTAGTGCCAGGCCATGGCAGCCCCAGCATTTT. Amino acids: CASSARPWQPQHF.

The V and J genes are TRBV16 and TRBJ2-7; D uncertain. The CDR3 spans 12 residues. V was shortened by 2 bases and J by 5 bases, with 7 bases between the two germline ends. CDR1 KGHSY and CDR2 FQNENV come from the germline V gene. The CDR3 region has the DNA TGTGCCAGCAGCCAAAGTAGTCACGAGCAGTACTTC. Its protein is CASSQSSHEQYF.

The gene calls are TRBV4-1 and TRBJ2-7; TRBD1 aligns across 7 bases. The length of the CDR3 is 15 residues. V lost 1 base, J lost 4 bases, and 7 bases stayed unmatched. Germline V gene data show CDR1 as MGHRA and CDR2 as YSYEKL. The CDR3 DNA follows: TGCGCCAGCAGCCAAGGCTGGGACAGAGAGTACGAGCAGTACTTC. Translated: CASSQGWDREYEQYF.

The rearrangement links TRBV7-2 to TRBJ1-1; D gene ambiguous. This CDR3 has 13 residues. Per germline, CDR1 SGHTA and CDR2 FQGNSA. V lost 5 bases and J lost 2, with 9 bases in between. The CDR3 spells CASSLRSNTEAFF. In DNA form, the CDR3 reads TGTGCCAGCAGCCTTAGAAGCAACACTGAAGCTTTCTTT.

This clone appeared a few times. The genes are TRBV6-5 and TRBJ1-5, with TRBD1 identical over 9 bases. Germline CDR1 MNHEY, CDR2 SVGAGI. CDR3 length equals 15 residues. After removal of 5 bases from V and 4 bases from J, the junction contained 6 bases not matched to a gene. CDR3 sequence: CASSPKGTGNQPQHF. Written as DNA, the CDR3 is TGTGCCAGCAGTCCCAAGGGGACAGGGAATCAGCCCCAGCATTTT.